This T cell receptor beta chain was captured by sequencing in a study of blood T cell repertoires in COVID-19. The assay was immunoSEQ multiplex PCR, and TCRdb's table has in-frame clones only and misses some. The data show roughly 270,000 clones, with 88% seen just once and approximately 8.5% held by the top ten. The CDR3 is made up of 14 amino acids. Germline V gene lookup returns CDR1 SGHAT and CDR2 FQDESV (reference sequence). V lost 7 bases to trimming and J lost 1 base, with 13 bases between them. The sequence came from a man aged 18 to 35 with active or convalescent COVID-19. The specimen was peripheral blood. V and J are TRBV11-1 and TRBJ1-1; D gene ambiguous. CDR3 nucleotide sequence: TGTGCCAGCAAGCCCTATGTCCGGAACACTGAAGCTTTCTTT. Translating it yields CASKPYVRNTEAFF. The full variable domain, completed using reference TRBV11-1 and TRBJ1-1, is EAEVAQSPRYKITEKSQAVAFWCDPISGHATLYWYRQILGQGPELLVQFQDESVVDDSQLPKDRFSAERLKGVDSTLKIQPAELGDSAMYLCASKPYVRNTEAFFGQGTRLTVV.